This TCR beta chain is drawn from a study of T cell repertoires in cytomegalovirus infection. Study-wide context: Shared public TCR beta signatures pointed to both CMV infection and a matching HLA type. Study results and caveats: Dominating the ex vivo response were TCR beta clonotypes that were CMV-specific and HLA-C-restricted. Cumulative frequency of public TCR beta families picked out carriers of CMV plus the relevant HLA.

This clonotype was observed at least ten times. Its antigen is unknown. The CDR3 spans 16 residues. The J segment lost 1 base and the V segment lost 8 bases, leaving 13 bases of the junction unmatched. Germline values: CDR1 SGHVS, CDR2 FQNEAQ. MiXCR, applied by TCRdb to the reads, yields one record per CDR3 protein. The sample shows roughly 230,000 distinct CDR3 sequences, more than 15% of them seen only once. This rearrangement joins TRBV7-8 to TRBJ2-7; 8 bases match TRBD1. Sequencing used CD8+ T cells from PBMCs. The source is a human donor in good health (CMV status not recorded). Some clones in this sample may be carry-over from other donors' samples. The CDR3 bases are TGTGCCAGCGCGGTTAGGGGGGACAGGCGATCCTACGAGCAGTACTTC. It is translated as CASAVRGDRRSYEQYF.